A selection of T cell receptor beta chains follows, all from one sample in a study of cytomegalovirus exposure and HLA in healthy donors. Sequencing used immunoSEQ multiplex PCR; TCRdb keeps in-frame clones, though not all of them. The repertoire consists of 150,000 to 200,000 clones, with 81% occurring once and the leading ten covering roughly 3.1%. Input material: PBMCs. The receptors stem from a man aged 35 to 55 in good health and CMV-seropositive. The CDR3 runs from the conserved cysteine through the conserved F or W. A D gene is named only where the DNA matches it firmly. Not all rows give a size; the values are once, few, many and, for expanded clones, a class.

>NA|NA|TRBJ2-1|TRBV7-8
TGTGCCAGCAGTCTTAACGCAGCGAATGAGCAGTTCTTC
CASSLNAANEQFF
>TRBD1|NA|TRBJ2-7|TRBV5-4
TGTGCCAGCACTCCGGGACAGGATCCCCTGCTCTCCTACGAGCAGTACTTC
CASTPGQDPLLSYEQYF
>NA|NA|TRBJ2-5|TRBV9
TGTGCCAGCAGCGTAGTAGTCGGCGGGGAGACCCAGTACTTC
CASSVVVGGETQYF
>NA|NA|TRBJ2-7|TRBV10-3
TGTGCCATCAGTGAGTCAGGGCAGGGGCTAGCCTACGAGCAGTACTTC
CAISESGQGLAYEQYF
>TRBD1|NA|TRBJ1-2|TRBV18
TGTGCCAGCTCACAAAGAGACAGGGGAGGTACGAACTATGGCTACACCTTC
CASSQRDRGGTNYGYTF
>TRBD1|NA|TRBJ1-1|TRBV5-1
TGCGCCAGCAGCTTGAATGAGGGGGCTACCACTGAAGCTTTCTTT
CASSLNEGATTEAFF
>TRBD2|NA|TRBJ2-2|TRBV4-1
TGCGCCAGCAGCCAAGTCCTAGCGGGGGGGCCTGGTGGGGAGCTGTTTTTT
CASSQVLAGGPGGELFF
>TRBD1|few|TRBJ1-5|TRBV28
TGTGCCAGCAACAGACAGGGCGGCCAGGGGCCCCAGCATTTT
CASNRQGGQGPQHF
>NA|NA|TRBJ1-1|TRBV7-8
TGTGCCAGCAGCCGACTACCAGAGTCGATCCACTACACTGAAGCTTTCTTT
CASSRLPESIHYTEAFF
>NA|NA|TRBJ2-7|TRBV27
TGTGCCAGCCGAGGTCAGACCTCCTACGAGCAGTACTTC
CASRGQTSYEQYF
>NA|NA|TRBJ1-6|TRBV10-3
TGTGCCATCAGTGAGGGACTTAATTCACCCCTCCACTTT
CAISEGLNSPLHF
>NA|few|TRBJ1-1|TRBV7-7
TGTGCCAGCAGCTTAATGGAGAACACCGAAGCTTTCTTT
CASSLMENTEAFF
>NA|NA|TRBJ1-1|TRBV6-5
TGTGCCAGCAGTTATAACAGGGATACTGAAGCTTTCTTT
CASSYNRDTEAFF
>TRBD1|NA|TRBJ2-7|TRBV27
TGTGCCAGCAGTAGGGGACAGGCGCCCTACGAGCAGTACTTC
CASSRGQAPYEQYF
>NA|few|TRBJ2-7|TRBV29-1
TGCAGCGTTGAAGTGTCAGGTGGTTACGAGCAGTACTTC
CSVEVSGGYEQYF
>NA|NA|TRBJ2-7|TRBV18
TGTGCCAGCTCAACTGTATTAGCGGACTCCTTGGGTAAGCAGTACTTC
CASSTVLADSLGKQYF
>TRBD1|NA|TRBJ1-1|TRBV5-1
TGCGCCAGCAGCCTCGGACAGGACCGGGCTTTCTTT
CASSLGQDRAFF
>NA|NA|TRBJ2-7|TRBV11-3
TGTGCCAGCAGCCCCCCAGAAGAGCAGTACTTC
CASSPPEEQYF
>NA|NA|TRBJ1-2|TRBV5-6
TGTGCCAGCAGACCCCGGGCGGGGCCCGGCACCTTC
CASRPRAGPGTF
>NA|NA|TRBJ1-3|TRBV7-2
TGTGCCAGCAGCTTAGGGCAGGGTGCAGGAAACACCATATATTTT
CASSLGQGAGNTIYF
>NA|medium-sized|TRBJ2-3|TRBV6-4
TGTGCCAGCAGTGACTCGACTACAGATACGCAGTATTTT
CASSDSTTDTQYF
>TRBD2|once|TRBJ2-5|TRBV19
TGTGCCAGTAGGACGGGACTAGCGAGAGGGGAGACCCAGTACTTC
CASRTGLARGETQYF
>NA|NA|TRBJ2-3|TRBV10-3
TGTGCCATCAGTGAAGACAGCGTTAATACGCAGTATTTT
CAISEDSVNTQYF